What follows are 29 T cell receptor beta chains derived from one specimen sequenced in a study of cytomegalovirus exposure and HLA in healthy donors. The PCR used 60 Vbeta and 13 Jbeta primers. Generated by immunoSEQ multiplex PCR, the TCRdb table keeps only in-frame clones and is missing some. This sample carries 85,000 to 100,000 clones, about three quarters of them seen once, and the ten largest clones take less than 9%. Source material: PBMCs. These receptors came from a man aged 35-49 years in good health and CMV-seropositive.

This chain joins TRBV4-1 and TRBJ2-3; D unclear. The germline V gene has CDR1 MGHRA and CDR2 YSYEKL. The CDR3 sequence is 14 residues long. V was clipped by 1 base and J by 3 bases, with 8 bases between them. For the CDR3, the DNA is TGCGCCAGCAGCCAAGTTACTAATACAGATACGCAGTATTTT. Translation gives CASSQVTNTDTQYF.

On this clone itself: At one of its ends the junction is not consistent with the germline gene, which may arise from a read error. The chain links TRBV7-9 to TRBJ2-7, with no clear D. The CDR3 is 11 residues long. Germline V gene data show CDR1 as SEHNR and CDR2 as FQNEAQ (reference sequence). CDR3 protein: CSSSQTYEQYF. The CDR3 nucleotides read TGTTCCAGCAGCCAAACCTACGAGCAGTACTTC.

The rearrangement joins TRBV28 to TRBJ2-7, with D tentatively TRBD2 (6 bases). This CDR3 has 13 residues. Per germline, CDR1 MDHEN and CDR2 SYDVKM. The V end lost 6 bases, the J end lost 2 bases, and 11 bases lay between the germline ends. CDR3 protein: CASSRRLAYEQYF. CDR3 sequence (DNA): TGTGCCAGCAGCCGAAGACTAGCCTACGAGCAGTACTTC.

This sequence joins TRBV14 and TRBJ2-7, with 11 bases that match TRBD2. This CDR3 comprises 15 residues. V lost 6 bases to trimming and J lost 7 bases; unmatched junction nucleotides: 11. Per germline, CDR1 SGHDN and CDR2 FVKESK. This CDR3 is CASSATSGAIREQYF. In nucleotides, the CDR3 is TGTGCCAGCAGTGCGACTAGCGGGGCGATCCGGGAGCAGTACTTC.

The chain combines TRBV6-5 with TRBJ2-4; TRBD2 matches 7 bases. In germline, CDR1 is MNHEY, CDR2 SVGAGI. The trim removed 6 bases at V and 5 bases at J, leaving 7 bases unmatched. This CDR3 contains 14 residues. This CDR3 reads CASRARGRENIQYF. The CDR3 DNA sequence: TGTGCCAGCAGGGCACGGGGGAGGGAAAACATTCAGTACTTC.

This chain links TRBV15 with TRBJ2-1; D is ambiguous. The CDR3 has 16 residues. Germline CDR1 and CDR2: LNHNV and YYDKDF (reference sequence). Trimming cost V 5 bases and J 7 bases, with 21 bases left between them. CDR3 region: CATSVALSAIRNEQFF. The CDR3 DNA sequence: TGTGCCACCAGCGTCGCTCTGAGCGCAATTCGGAATGAGCAGTTCTTC.

The chain employs TRBV21-1 and TRBJ1-1; TRBD1, as called in the table, went unchecked against the DNA. TRBV21-1 is a pseudogene segment. The CDR3 loop spans 16 amino acids. CDR3 in DNA: TGTGCCAGCAGCAAATTTACAGAGAACATTTACGGTGAAGCTTTCTTT. It is translated as CASSKFTENIYGEAFF.

This clone has a single count. The chain combines TRBV5-1 with TRBJ2-5, with a tentative D call TRBD1 (6 bases). Deletions cut 1 base from V and 0 bases from J, with 10 bases between. CDR3 length: 15 residues. In germline, CDR1 is SGHRS, CDR2 YFSETQ. CDR3 sequence: CASSLSRGYQETQYF. The CDR3 DNA reads TGCGCCAGCAGCTTGTCTAGGGGGTACCAAGAGACCCAGTACTTC.

This chain uses TRBV15 with TRBJ2-7; 11 bases agree with TRBD2. The J segment lost 3 bases and the V segment lost 0 bases, leaving 10 bases of the junction unmatched. CDR3 length: 18 amino acids. Germline CDR1 LNHNV, CDR2 YYDKDF (reference sequence). CDR3 protein: CATSRDGGRGTSGYEQYF. The CDR3 DNA is TGTGCCACCAGCAGAGATGGCGGGCGCGGGACTAGCGGCTACGAGCAGTACTTC.

V and J are TRBV20-1 and TRBJ2-7; the match to TRBD2 covers 8 bases. CDR1 and CDR2 (germline): DFQATT, SNEGSKA (reference sequence). With 3 bases clipped from V and 6 bases from J, the junction kept 1 base outside the gene matches. CDR3 size: 11 residues. The CDR3 loop reads CSASRGGEQYF. The CDR3 bases are TGCAGTGCTAGCCGGGGGGGCGAGCAGTACTTC.

The chain is built from TRBV7-2 and TRBJ2-7; TRBD2 matches at 10 bases. The CDR3 is 14 residues long. Germline assignment: CDR1 SGHTA and CDR2 FQGNSA. J gave up 8 bases and V 5 bases, and 9 bases lay outside the gene matches. CDR3 DNA: TGTGCCAGCAGCACAGGACTAGCGGTTCGGCAGCAGTACTTC. Translating it yields CASSTGLAVRQQYF.

The gene calls are TRBV19 and TRBJ1-2, with 8 positions matching TRBD1. The CDR3 spans 15 residues. The V gene's germline CDR1 is LNHDA and CDR2 SQIVND (reference sequence). Trimming at V came to 7 bases and at J to 2 bases, leaving 9 bases not matched to a gene. Here the CDR3 reads CASTRGTGINYGYTF. In DNA form, the CDR3 reads TGTGCCAGTACCCGAGGGACAGGCATAAACTATGGCTACACCTTC.

This clone was seen only a few times. The CDR3 here is CASSPWGARGDEQFF. Written as DNA, the CDR3 is TGTGCCAGCTCACCATGGGGGGCCCGGGGGGATGAGCAGTTCTTC. The J gene is TRBJ2-1, the V gene TRBV18; tentatively, D is TRBD2 (7 bases). Trimming stripped 2 bases from V and 8 bases from J, with 16 bases between. CDR1 KGHSH and CDR2 LQKENI come from the germline V gene. The CDR3 has 15 amino acids. The variable domain in full, completed from reference TRBV18 and TRBJ2-1, reads NAGVMQNPRHLVRRRGQEARLRCSPMKGHSHVYWYRQLPEEGLKFMVYLQKENIIDESGMPKERFSAEFPKEGPSILRIQQVVRGDSAAYFCASSPWGARGDEQFFGPGTRLTVL.

This clone was picked up one time. The V gene is TRBV5-1, the J gene TRBJ2-2; D possibly corresponds to TRBD2 (6 bases). In germline, CDR1 is SGHRS, CDR2 YFSETQ. With 6 bases removed from V and 6 bases from J, the gap between germline ends came to 21 bases. This CDR3 comprises 16 residues. The CDR3 DNA sequence: TGCGCCAGCACCACCCCTGGCGGGATAAGTGCCGGGGAGCTGTTTTTT. Translation: CASTTPGGISAGELFF.

The rearrangement joins TRBV27 to TRBJ2-7; 7 bases match TRBD1. This CDR3 has 17 residues. J gave up 3 bases and V 2 bases, and 13 bases lay outside the gene matches. Per the germline V gene, CDR1 is MNHEY and CDR2 is SMNVEV (reference sequence). CDR3 coding DNA: TGTGCCAGCAGTTTACGTACAGGGGTGGTAAACTTCTACGAGCAGTACTTC. It yields the protein CASSLRTGVVNFYEQYF.

This chain uses TRBV14 with TRBJ1-2, with D hard to call. The CDR3 is 12 residues long. Trimming took off 0 bases at V and 5 bases at J, with 4 bases between the two ends. Per germline, CDR1 SGHDN and CDR2 FVKESK. CDR3 nucleotide sequence: TGTGCCAGCAGCCAAGAGGCATATGGCTACACCTTC. Protein: CASSQEAYGYTF.

This chain links TRBV27 with TRBJ1-1; D is undetermined. Trimming took off 3 bases at V and 1 base at J, with 9 bases between the two ends. Germline CDR1 MNHEY, CDR2 SMNVEV (reference sequence). CDR3 length equals 14 residues. DNA of the CDR3: TGTGCCAGCAGTTTGCCAGGAAGGAACACTGAAGCTTTCTTT. Translation gives CASSLPGRNTEAFF.

This clone was counted only a few times. The chain carries TRBV6-1 and TRBJ1-6, with TRBD1 matching 9 bases. The CDR3 spans 18 residues. Losses at the gene ends were 3 bases for V and 2 bases for J; bases not matched to a gene: 8. From germline, CDR1 is MNHNS and CDR2 SASEGT. The CDR3 region has the DNA TGTGCCAGCAGTGAGGGACAGGGAACTTTGGCCTATAATTCACCCCTCCACTTT. It is translated as CASSEGQGTLAYNSPLHF.

V gene TRBV29-1 combines with J gene TRBJ2-7; D is possibly TRBD1 (6 bases). V lost 0 bases, J lost 6 bases, and 18 bases lay in between. CDR1 is SQVTM, CDR2 ANQGSEA, per germline. This CDR3 comprises 15 residues. The CDR3 nucleotides are TGCAGCGTTGAAGATCCGACAGGCTCCCTGGGCGAGCAGTACTTC. This sequence encodes CSVEDPTGSLGEQYF.

The V and J genes are TRBV29-1 and TRBJ2-7; possibly TRBD2 for D (7 bases). Germline V gene sequence: CDR1 SQVTM, CDR2 ANQGSEA. This CDR3 has 14 residues. Trimming removed 6 bases from V and 1 base from J, with 16 bases in between. CDR3 in amino acids: CSVKGGGLSYEQYF. DNA of the CDR3: TGCAGCGTCAAGGGAGGGGGGCTATCCTACGAGCAGTACTTC.

This clone was observed a few times. The J gene is TRBJ2-7, the V gene TRBV14, with 8 nucleotides matching TRBD2. Germline V gives CDR1 SGHDN, CDR2 FVKESK. The CDR3 covers 14 residues. The trim removed 6 bases at V and 4 bases at J, leaving 8 bases unmatched. For the CDR3, the DNA is TGTGCCAGCAGACTCGGGGGGGGCGTTTACGAGCAGTACTTC. Translation: CASRLGGGVYEQYF.

This clone was recorded a few times. The chain carries TRBV29-1 and TRBJ1-2; a possible D gene is TRBD1 (6 bases). CDR1 and CDR2 from the germline V gene are SQVTM and ANQGSEA. V dropped 2 bases and J dropped 6 bases, with 19 bases sitting between them. The CDR3 consists of 15 residues. CDR3 nucleotide sequence: TGCAGCGTTGAACCCGCGCCCAGGGGTGGCGATGGCTACACCTTC. Translating it yields CSVEPAPRGGDGYTF. Full variable domain (remainder filled in from reference TRBV29-1 and TRBJ1-2): SAVISQKPSRDICQRGTSLTIQCQVDSQVTMMFWYRQQPGQSLTLIATANQGSEATYESGFVIDKFPISRPNLTFSTLTVSNMSPEDSSIYLCSVEPAPRGGDGYTFGSGTRLTVV.

This sequence joins TRBV6-1 and TRBJ1-1; D unresolved. Germline V gives CDR1 MNHNS, CDR2 SASEGT. CDR3 length equals 15 residues. Trimming removed 2 bases from V and 5 bases from J, with 15 bases in between. CDR3 sequence (DNA): TGTGCCAGCAGTGAAATGCCGGGTAGGAATACTGAAGCTTTCTTT. Protein product: CASSEMPGRNTEAFF.

The chain employs TRBV7-9 and TRBJ1-1, with 7 bases matching TRBD1. The CDR3 is 16 amino acids. CDR1 and CDR2 (germline): SEHNR, FQNEAQ (reference sequence). V lost 1 base and J lost 2; bases outside the gene matches: 7. CDR3 in DNA: TGTGCCAGCAGCTTAGGACAGGGAAAAATTAACACTGAAGCTTTCTTT. Protein product: CASSLGQGKINTEAFF.

This sequence joins TRBV27 and TRBJ1-3; weak D call: TRBD1 (6 bases). The germline CDR1 and CDR2 sequences are MNHEY and SMNVEV (reference sequence). With 3 bases removed from V and 0 bases from J, the gap between germline ends came to 9 bases. The CDR3 extends over 15 amino acids. CDR3 DNA: TGTGCCAGCAGTTTGGGGGCTTACTCTGGAAACACCATATATTTT. This codes for CASSLGAYSGNTIYF.

The chain recombines TRBV5-1 with TRBJ2-2, with D possibly TRBD2 on 6 matching bases. This CDR3 has 15 amino acids. The germline V gene has CDR1 SGHRS and CDR2 YFSETQ. V lost 4 bases and J 3 bases, leaving 13 bases between the germline ends. The CDR3, as DNA: TGCGCCAGCAGCCAAGGGACTTCTTACACCGGGGAGCTGTTTTTT. This codes for CASSQGTSYTGELFF.

J is TRBJ2-7 and V is TRBV27, with D possibly matching TRBD2 (6 bases). The V and J ends lost 5 bases and 2 bases respectively, with 19 bases between them. This CDR3 region has 16 residues. Germline assignment: CDR1 MNHEY and CDR2 SMNVEV (reference sequence). The CDR3 region has the DNA TGTGCCAGCAGTGGAAGACTAGTCGCGGGCCCCTACGAGCAGTACTTC. This sequence encodes CASSGRLVAGPYEQYF.

The genes are TRBV2 and TRBJ2-5; 7 nucleotides align to TRBD2. Trimming cost V 8 bases and J 3 bases; bases outside gene matches: 15. Germline assignment: CDR1 SNHLY and CDR2 FYNNEI. The CDR3 is made up of 16 amino acids. CDR3 region: CASRKRAGEGEETQYF. Written as DNA, the CDR3 is TGTGCCAGCCGAAAGAGGGCGGGGGAGGGCGAAGAGACCCAGTACTTC.

The genes are TRBV7-9 and TRBJ1-1; D is unresolved. The length of the CDR3 is 13 residues. Trimming stripped 1 base from V and 3 bases from J, with 6 bases between. CDR1 is SEHNR and CDR2 is FQNEAQ in the germline V gene (reference sequence). CDR3 sequence reads: CASSLGYYTEAFF. The DNA for the CDR3 is TGTGCCAGCAGCTTAGGGTACTACACTGAAGCTTTCTTT. The entire variable domain, with the rest obtained from reference TRBV7-9 and TRBJ1-1, is as follows: DTGVSQNPRHKITKRGQNVTFRCDPISEHNRLYWYRQTLGQGPEFLTYFQNEAQLEKSRLLSDRFSAERPKGSFSTLEIQRTEQGDSAMYLCASSLGYYTEAFFGQGTRLTVV.